The entry below gives a single TCR beta chain sequence along with its context. The germline CDR1 and CDR2 sequences are MNHEY and SVGAGI. This CDR3 is 15 amino acids long. The V end lost 6 bases, the J end lost 4 bases, and 15 bases lay between the germline ends. The sample comes from a study of shared clonotypes between healthy human individuals. The table came from immunoSEQ multiplex PCR; TCRdb's copy has only in-frame clones and leaves some out. The table shows approximately 1,000,000 clones, with around 78% occurring only once. Sequenced: memory CD4+ T cells from PBMCs. Subset meaning: CD45RA-negative fraction. The TCR was taken from a man between 18 and 35 years old in good health. Some clones in this sample may be carry-over from other donors' samples. The V call is TRBV6-5, the J call TRBJ1-4; D not resolved. CDR3 sequence (DNA): TGTGCCAGCAGATTGGGTCAGAACGATAATGAAAAACTGTTTTTT. As protein: CASRLGQNDNEKLFF.